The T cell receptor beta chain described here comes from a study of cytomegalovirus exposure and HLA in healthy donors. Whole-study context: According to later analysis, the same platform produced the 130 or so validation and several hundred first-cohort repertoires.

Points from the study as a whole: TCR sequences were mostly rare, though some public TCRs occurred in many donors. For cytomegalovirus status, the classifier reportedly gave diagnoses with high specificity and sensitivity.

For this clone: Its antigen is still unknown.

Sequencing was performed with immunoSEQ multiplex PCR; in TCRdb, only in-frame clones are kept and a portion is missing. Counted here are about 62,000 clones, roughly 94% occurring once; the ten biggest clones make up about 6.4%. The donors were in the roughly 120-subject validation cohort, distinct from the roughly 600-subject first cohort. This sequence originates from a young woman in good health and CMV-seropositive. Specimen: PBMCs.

The CDR3 region is CASSYSGGNEQYF. CDR3 sequence (DNA): TGTGCCAGCAGTTACAGTGGGGGCAACGAGCAGTACTTC. The rearrangement joins TRBV6-5 to TRBJ2-7, with D perhaps TRBD1 (6 bases). Germline V gene lookup returns CDR1 MNHEY and CDR2 SVGAGI. The length of the CDR3 is 13 residues. V lost 2 bases, J lost 5 bases, and 10 bases lay in between.